What follows are 21 T cell receptor beta chains derived from one specimen sequenced in a study of shared clonotypes between healthy human individuals. Method: immunoSEQ multiplex PCR; TCRdb's copy keeps in-frame clones and lacks some. This table holds around 980,000 clones, about 84% found once. The sample was memory CD4+ T cells from PBMCs. Indicated subset: CD45RA-negative fraction. The receptors here all came from a man aged 18 to 30 in good health. Some clones in this sample may be carry-over from other donors' samples.

This clone was seen just once. The genes are TRBV28 and TRBJ2-1; 14 nucleotides match TRBD2. J gave up 7 bases and V 5 bases, and 10 bases lay outside the gene matches. Germline assignment: CDR1 MDHEN and CDR2 SYDVKM. The CDR3 is 17 amino acids. The CDR3 protein is CASSLGTSGSPGNEQFF. CDR3 DNA sequence: TGTGCCAGCAGTCTAGGGACTAGCGGGAGTCCAGGAAATGAGCAGTTCTTC.

V gene TRBV19 combines with J gene TRBJ2-1; tentative D call: TRBD2 (5 bases). CDR3 length: 13 residues. Germline V gene lookup returns CDR1 LNHDA and CDR2 SQIVND (reference sequence). V gave up 7 bases and J gave up 6 bases, with 13 bases separating them. As DNA, the CDR3 is TGTGCCAGTAACCTACGGGGATCCAATGAGCAGTTCTTC. Protein: CASNLRGSNEQFF.

The rearrangement joins TRBV7-6 to TRBJ2-7; either TRBD1 or TRBD2 may supply D (5 bases each). The CDR3 covers 14 residues. From germline, CDR1 is SGHVS and CDR2 FNYEAQ. V lost 1 base and J lost 4, with 11 bases in between. In DNA form, the CDR3 reads TGTGCCAGCAGCTTAGGAGGGGATGGGTACGAGCAGTACTTC. Translation gives CASSLGGDGYEQYF.

This clone was observed a handful of times. Other nucleotide sequences from this sample produce the same CDR3. V usage is TRBV5-1 and J usage is TRBJ1-3; D gene unclear. Trimming cost V 0 bases and J 2 bases, with 6 bases left between them. CDR3 length: 14 amino acids. Germline V gene lookup returns CDR1 SGHRS and CDR2 YFSETQ. The CDR3 sequence is CASSLGQPGNTIYF. Here the CDR3 DNA reads TGCGCCAGCAGCTTGGGGCAGCCTGGAAACACCATATATTTT.

This chain connects TRBV9 to TRBJ2-3; TRBD2 matches at 10 bases. Trimming at V came to 3 bases and at J to 6 bases, leaving 7 bases not matched to a gene. Germline CDR1 SGDLS, CDR2 YYNGEE. There are 15 residues in the CDR3. CDR3 protein: CASSGSSGSYDTQYF. The CDR3 DNA reads as TGTGCCAGCAGCGGGTCTAGCGGGAGTTACGATACGCAGTATTTT.

The J gene is TRBJ1-3, the V gene TRBV6-5; D is undetermined. There are 15 residues in the CDR3. Trimming cost V 2 bases and J 2 bases, with 10 bases left between them. Germline CDR1 and CDR2: MNHEY and SVGAGI. The CDR3 protein is CASSYRRVPGNTIYF. CDR3 DNA: TGTGCCAGCAGTTACCGGAGGGTTCCTGGAAACACCATATATTTT.

This clone was seen a handful of times. The V call is TRBV2, the J call TRBJ1-3, with TRBD1 matching over 7 bases. In germline, CDR1 is SNHLY, CDR2 FYNNEI. The CDR3 sequence is 15 residues long. V lost 6 bases, J lost 3 bases, and 8 bases stayed unmatched. The CDR3 region is CASRALTGFGNTIYF. The CDR3 region has the DNA TGTGCCAGCAGGGCGCTGACAGGGTTTGGAAACACCATATATTTT.

This chain joins TRBV14 and TRBJ2-1; perhaps TRBD2 as D (6 bases). This CDR3 has 15 residues. Germline V gene sequence: CDR1 SGHDN, CDR2 FVKESK. V lost 0 bases, J lost 8 bases, and 14 bases lay in between. Written as DNA, the CDR3 is TGTGCCAGCAGCCAAGAGACTAGTGGCCCCCATGAGCAGTTCTTC. This codes for CASSQETSGPHEQFF.

The chain uses TRBV5-1 and TRBJ2-5; 8 bases are shared with TRBD2. Germline CDR1 SGHRS, CDR2 YFSETQ. V lost 0 bases and J lost 5; bases outside the gene matches: 9. CDR3 length: 16 amino acids. This chain's CDR3 is CASSLASSGSGETQYF. The CDR3 DNA follows: TGCGCCAGCAGCTTGGCATCGAGCGGGAGTGGCGAGACCCAGTACTTC.

This chain links TRBV11-1 with TRBJ2-3; 7 bases line up with TRBD1. Germline V gives CDR1 SGHAT, CDR2 FQDESV (reference sequence). V lost 7 bases and J lost 6; bases outside the gene matches: 10. The CDR3 totals 14 residues. CDR3 in DNA: TGTGCCAGCAAAAGACGACAGGGATGGGATACGCAGTATTTT. It translates to CASKRRQGWDTQYF. Combining the CDR3 with reference TRBV11-1 and TRBJ2-3 gives the whole variable domain EAEVAQSPRYKITEKSQAVAFWCDPISGHATLYWYRQILGQGPELLVQFQDESVVDDSQLPKDRFSAERLKGVDSTLKIQPAELGDSAMYLCASKRRQGWDTQYFGPGTRLTVL.

This clone is a singleton in its sample. This chain uses TRBV19 with TRBJ1-1; D might be TRBD1 (5 bases). Germline CDR1 and CDR2: LNHDA and SQIVND (reference sequence). V lost 4 bases to trimming and J lost 7 bases, with 16 bases between them. The length of the CDR3 is 14 residues. For the CDR3, the DNA is TGTGCCAGTAGTACTTGGGGAGGGGAGAGTGAAGCTTTCTTT. Amino acid sequence: CASSTWGGESEAFF.

V and J are TRBV29-1 and TRBJ1-2; D gene uncertain. V was pared by 4 bases and J by 7 bases, with 10 bases between. The germline gives CDR1 SQVTM, CDR2 ANQGSEA. The CDR3 totals 11 residues. The CDR3 is CSVGQASGYTF. CDR3 nucleotide sequence: TGCAGCGTTGGGCAGGCCAGTGGCTACACCTTC.

This clone has more than one count but fewer than ten. V is TRBV27 and J is TRBJ2-7, with 8 bases matching TRBD2. CDR1 and CDR2 (germline): MNHEY, SMNVEV (reference sequence). The J segment lost 6 bases and the V segment lost 2 bases, leaving 6 bases of the junction unmatched. The CDR3 consists of 14 residues. Here the CDR3 DNA reads TGTGCCAGCAGTTTAAAGGGCGGGAGGAGCGAGCAGTACTTC. It translates to CASSLKGGRSEQYF.

The chain is built from TRBV5-3 and TRBJ2-5; TRBD1 aligns across 11 bases. TRBV5-3 is placed among ORFs of uncertain function. CDR3 length equals 15 residues. J was trimmed by 2 bases and V by 4 bases; bases with no gene match: 4. Here the CDR3 reads CARSLRDRGQETQYF. Written as DNA, the CDR3 is TGTGCCAGAAGCCTCCGGGACAGGGGGCAAGAGACCCAGTACTTC.

This chain uses TRBV11-2 with TRBJ2-7; a possible D gene is TRBD1 (5 bases). This CDR3 comprises 14 residues. The germline CDR1 and CDR2 sequences are SGHAT and FQNNGV. V was trimmed by 7 bases and J by 1 base, leaving 14 bases between them. The CDR3 DNA sequence: TGTGCCAGCACCTGGACACGGAGTTCCTACGAGCAGTACTTC. Translating gives CASTWTRSSYEQYF.

The chain links TRBV9 to TRBJ1-2, with D perhaps TRBD1 (5 bases). Germline values: CDR1 SGDLS, CDR2 YYNGEE. The V end lost 4 bases, the J end lost 6 bases, and 10 bases lay between the germline ends. The CDR3 sequence is 12 residues long. The CDR3 protein is CASSTRTNGYTF. The CDR3, as DNA: TGTGCCAGCAGCACTCGGACAAATGGCTACACCTTC. Variable domain in full (rest from reference TRBV9 and TRBJ1-2): DSGVTQTPKHLITATGQRVTLRCSPRSGDLSVYWYQQSLDQGLQFLIQYYNGEERAKGNILERFSAQQFPDLHSELNLSSLELGDSALYFCASSTRTNGYTFGSGTRLTVV.

Concerning this clone: The same CDR3 is also encoded by other DNA sequences in this sample. The gene calls are TRBV5-1 and TRBJ2-6; D call uncertain. V lost 0 bases and J lost 0, with 4 bases in between. CDR3 size: 15 residues. Germline loops: CDR1 SGHRS, CDR2 YFSETQ. CDR3 sequence (DNA): TGCGCCAGCAGCTTGGGAAACTCTGGGGCCAACGTCCTGACTTTC. Its translation is CASSLGNSGANVLTF.

V gene TRBV27 combines with J gene TRBJ2-5; D is unclear. V was shortened by 1 base and J by 3 bases, with 9 bases between the two germline ends. The germline V gene encodes CDR1 MNHEY and CDR2 SMNVEV (reference sequence). The CDR3 consists of 14 residues. The CDR3 DNA reads as TGTGCCAGCAGTTTATTGGCCAGAAAAGAGACCCAGTACTTC. It is translated as CASSLLARKETQYF.

CDR3 in DNA: TGCGCCAGCAGCTTGGATGCTAGCGGGAGTTCCGAGCAGTACTTC. Translating gives CASSLDASGSSEQYF. The chain uses TRBV5-1 and TRBJ2-7, with 10 positions matching TRBD2. Germline values: CDR1 SGHRS, CDR2 YFSETQ. Trimming at V came to 0 bases and at J to 6 bases, leaving 6 bases not matched to a gene. The CDR3 length is 15 residues.

The CDR3 region is CASSPTGGGGTDTQYF. DNA of the CDR3: TGTGCCAGCTCACCTACAGGGGGCGGTGGCACAGATACGCAGTATTTT. The V gene is TRBV18, the J gene TRBJ2-3; TRBD1 aligns across 9 bases. V lost 3 bases and J lost 1; bases outside the gene matches: 5. Germline CDR1 and CDR2: KGHSH and LQKENI. The CDR3 has 16 residues.

This rearrangement joins TRBV5-1 to TRBJ2-5; the match to TRBD2 covers 7 bases. From germline, CDR1 is SGHRS and CDR2 YFSETQ. The CDR3 extends over 14 amino acids. J was trimmed by 2 bases and V by 4 bases; bases with no gene match: 5. Written as DNA, the CDR3 is TGCGCCAGCAGCGCCCTGGGGGGGCAAGAGACCCAGTACTTC. Its translation: CASSALGGQETQYF.